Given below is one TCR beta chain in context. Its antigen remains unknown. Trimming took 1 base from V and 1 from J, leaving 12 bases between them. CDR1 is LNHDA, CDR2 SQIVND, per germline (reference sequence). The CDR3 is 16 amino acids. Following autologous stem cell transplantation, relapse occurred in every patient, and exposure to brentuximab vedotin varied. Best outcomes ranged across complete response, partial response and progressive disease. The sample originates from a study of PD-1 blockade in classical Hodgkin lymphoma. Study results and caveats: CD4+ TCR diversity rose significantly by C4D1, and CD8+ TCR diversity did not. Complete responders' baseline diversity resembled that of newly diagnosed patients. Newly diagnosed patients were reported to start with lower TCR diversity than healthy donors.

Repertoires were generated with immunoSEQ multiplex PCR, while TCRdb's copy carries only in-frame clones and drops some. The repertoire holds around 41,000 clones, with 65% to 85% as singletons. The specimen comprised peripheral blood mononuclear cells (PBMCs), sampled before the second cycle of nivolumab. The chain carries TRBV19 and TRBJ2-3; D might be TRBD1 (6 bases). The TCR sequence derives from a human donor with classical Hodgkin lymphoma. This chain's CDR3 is CASSIGGGEGTDTQYF. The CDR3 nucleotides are TGTGCCAGTAGTATAGGTGGGGGCGAGGGCACAGATACGCAGTATTTT.